The T cell receptor (beta chain) under discussion was sequenced for a study of blood T cells in healthy people across ages. The overall study: About one barcoded beta molecule per two T cells was captured by template switching. Regarding the study as a whole: As age increased, TCR beta diversity per million T cells fell in a roughly linear fashion.

Germline CDR1 is MRHNA and CDR2 is SNTAGT. V shed 3 bases and J shed 3 bases, with 8 bases lying between them. CDR3 length equals 13 residues. Note on this clonotype: Its matching antigen is unknown.

For the second PCR, which ran for about 6 to 11 cycles, a sample-barcoded 5' primer and a J-beta primer mix were used. A template-switch adaptor with 12 random nucleotides tagged each cDNA molecule. TCRdb called the 5' RACE reads again in MiXCR, with one record for every CDR3 protein. The sample holds some 1.5 million distinct CDR3 sequences, 28% seen once. The sequencing sample was made of blood. The clonotype comes from a woman aged 25 to 39 in good health. The chain is built from TRBV6-4 and TRBJ1-1; D not certain. The CDR3 nucleotides are TGTGCCAGCAGTGAAGCTCGGGACACTGAAGCTTTCTTT. Its translation is CASSEARDTEAFF.